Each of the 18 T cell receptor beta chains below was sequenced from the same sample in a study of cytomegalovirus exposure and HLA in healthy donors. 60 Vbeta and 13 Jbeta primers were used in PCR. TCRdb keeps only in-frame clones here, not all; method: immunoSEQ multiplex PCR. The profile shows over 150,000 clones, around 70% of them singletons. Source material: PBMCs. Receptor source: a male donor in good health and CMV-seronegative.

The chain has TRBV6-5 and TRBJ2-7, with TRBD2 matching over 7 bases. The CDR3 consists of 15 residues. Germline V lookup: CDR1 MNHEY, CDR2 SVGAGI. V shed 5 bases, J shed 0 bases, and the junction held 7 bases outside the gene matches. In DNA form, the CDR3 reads TGTGCCAGCAGTAACCTAGCGGCGAGCTCCTACGAGCAGTACTTC. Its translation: CASSNLAASSYEQYF.

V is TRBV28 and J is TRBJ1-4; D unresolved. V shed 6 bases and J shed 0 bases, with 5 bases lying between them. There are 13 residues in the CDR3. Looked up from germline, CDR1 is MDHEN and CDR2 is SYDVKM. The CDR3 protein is CASSLATNEKLFF. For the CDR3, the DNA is TGTGCCAGCAGCCTTGCAACTAATGAAAAACTGTTTTTT.

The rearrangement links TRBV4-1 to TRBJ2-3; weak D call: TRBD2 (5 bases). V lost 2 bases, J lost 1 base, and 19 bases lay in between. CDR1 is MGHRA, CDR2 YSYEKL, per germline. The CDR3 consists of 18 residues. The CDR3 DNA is TGCGCCAGCAGCCAAACGACTATGTGGGCCGAGGGCACAGATACGCAGTATTTT. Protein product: CASSQTTMWAEGTDTQYF.

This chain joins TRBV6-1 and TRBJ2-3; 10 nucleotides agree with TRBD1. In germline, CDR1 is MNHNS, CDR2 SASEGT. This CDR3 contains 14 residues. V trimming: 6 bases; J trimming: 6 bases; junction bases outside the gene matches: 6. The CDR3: CASRRQGASDTQYF. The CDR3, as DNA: TGTGCCAGCAGAAGACAGGGGGCATCGGATACGCAGTATTTT.

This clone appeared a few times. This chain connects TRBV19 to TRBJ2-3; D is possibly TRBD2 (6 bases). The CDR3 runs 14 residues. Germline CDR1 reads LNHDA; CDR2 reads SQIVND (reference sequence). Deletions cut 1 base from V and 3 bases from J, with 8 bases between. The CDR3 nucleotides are TGTGCCAGTAGTATAGTGGAGGGGACAGATACGCAGTATTTT. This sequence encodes CASSIVEGTDTQYF.

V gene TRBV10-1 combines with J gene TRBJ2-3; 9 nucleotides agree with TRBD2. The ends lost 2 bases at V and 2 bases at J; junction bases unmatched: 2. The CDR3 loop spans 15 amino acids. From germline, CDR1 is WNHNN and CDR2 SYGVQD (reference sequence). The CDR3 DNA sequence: TGCGCCAGCAGTGAGGCGGGGGGGCCCACAGATACGCAGTATTTT. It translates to CASSEAGGPTDTQYF.

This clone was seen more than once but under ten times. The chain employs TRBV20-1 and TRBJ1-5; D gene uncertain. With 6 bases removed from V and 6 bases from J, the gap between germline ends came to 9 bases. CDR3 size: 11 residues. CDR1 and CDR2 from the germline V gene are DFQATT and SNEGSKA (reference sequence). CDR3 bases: TGCAGTGCCAAACTCGGTCAGCCCCAGCATTTT. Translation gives CSAKLGQPQHF.

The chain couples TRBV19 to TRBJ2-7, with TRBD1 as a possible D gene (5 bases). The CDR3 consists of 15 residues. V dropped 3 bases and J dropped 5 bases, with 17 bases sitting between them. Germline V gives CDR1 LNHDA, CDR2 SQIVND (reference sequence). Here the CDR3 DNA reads TGTGCCAGTAGTATTACCCTGGGCAGGGAAGACGAGCAGTACTTC. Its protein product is CASSITLGREDEQYF. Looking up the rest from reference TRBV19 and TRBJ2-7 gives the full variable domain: DGGITQSPKYLFRKEGQNVTLSCEQNLNHDAMYWYRQDPGQGLRLIYYSQIVNDFQKGDIAEGYSVSREKKESFPLTVTSAQKNPTAFYLCASSITLGREDEQYFGPGTRLTVT.

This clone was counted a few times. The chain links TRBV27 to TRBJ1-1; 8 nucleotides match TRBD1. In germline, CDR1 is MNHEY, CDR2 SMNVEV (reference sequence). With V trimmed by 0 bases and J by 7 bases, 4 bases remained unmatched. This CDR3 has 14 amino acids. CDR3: CASSLSQGGGEAFF. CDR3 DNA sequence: TGTGCCAGCAGTTTATCACAGGGGGGAGGTGAAGCTTTCTTT.

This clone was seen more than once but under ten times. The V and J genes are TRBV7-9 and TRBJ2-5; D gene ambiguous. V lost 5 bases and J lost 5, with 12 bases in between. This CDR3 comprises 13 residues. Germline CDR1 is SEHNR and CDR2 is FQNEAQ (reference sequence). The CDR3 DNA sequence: TGTGCCAGCAGCCGGATGGGCCCGGAGACCCAGTACTTC. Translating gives CASSRMGPETQYF.

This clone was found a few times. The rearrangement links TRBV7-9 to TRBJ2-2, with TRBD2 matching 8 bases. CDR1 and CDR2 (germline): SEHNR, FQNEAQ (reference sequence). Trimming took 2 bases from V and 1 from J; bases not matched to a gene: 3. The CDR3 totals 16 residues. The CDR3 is CASSLILAVNTGELFF. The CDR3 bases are TGTGCCAGCAGCTTAATACTAGCGGTGAACACCGGGGAGCTGTTTTTT.

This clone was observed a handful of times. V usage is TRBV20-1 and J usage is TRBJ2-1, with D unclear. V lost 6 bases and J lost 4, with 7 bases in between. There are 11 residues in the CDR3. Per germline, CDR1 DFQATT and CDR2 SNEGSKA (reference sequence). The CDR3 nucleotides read TGCAGTGCAGAAGCGTACAATGAGCAGTTCTTC. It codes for CSAEAYNEQFF.

The CDR3 protein is CASSPRVTENTGELFF. The CDR3 DNA reads TGTGCCAGCAGCCCCCGCGTGACTGAGAACACCGGGGAGCTGTTTTTT. This rearrangement joins TRBV9 to TRBJ2-2, with D unresolved. Between the trimmed V and J ends, which lost 4 bases and 1 base, there was a span of 14 bases. The V gene's germline CDR1 is SGDLS and CDR2 YYNGEE. This CDR3 has 16 residues.

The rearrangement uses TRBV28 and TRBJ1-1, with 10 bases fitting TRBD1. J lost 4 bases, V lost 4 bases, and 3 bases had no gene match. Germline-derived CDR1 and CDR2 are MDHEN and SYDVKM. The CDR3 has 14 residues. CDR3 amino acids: CASSSGQGGTEAFF. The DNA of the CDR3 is TGTGCCAGCAGTTCTGGACAGGGGGGCACTGAAGCTTTCTTT.

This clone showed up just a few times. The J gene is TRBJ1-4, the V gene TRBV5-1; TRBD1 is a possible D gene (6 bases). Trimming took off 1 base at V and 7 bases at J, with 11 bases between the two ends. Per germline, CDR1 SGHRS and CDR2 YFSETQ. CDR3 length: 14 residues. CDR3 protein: CASSLSGAGEKLFF. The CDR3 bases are TGCGCCAGCAGCTTGTCAGGGGCGGGTGAAAAACTGTTTTTT.

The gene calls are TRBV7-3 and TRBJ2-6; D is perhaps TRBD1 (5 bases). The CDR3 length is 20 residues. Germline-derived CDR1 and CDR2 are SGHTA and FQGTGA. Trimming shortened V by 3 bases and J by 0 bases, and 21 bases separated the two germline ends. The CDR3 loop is CASSLGRTQKVYSGANVLTF. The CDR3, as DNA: TGTGCCAGCAGCTTGGGGCGGACACAGAAAGTCTACTCTGGGGCCAACGTCCTGACTTTC.

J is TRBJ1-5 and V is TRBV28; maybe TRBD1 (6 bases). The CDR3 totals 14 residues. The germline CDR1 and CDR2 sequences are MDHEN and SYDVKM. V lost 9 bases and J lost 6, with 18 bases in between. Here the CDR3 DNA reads TGTGCCAGTTCGGGGTCACAGGGACGTCAGCCCCAGCATTTT. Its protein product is CASSGSQGRQPQHF.

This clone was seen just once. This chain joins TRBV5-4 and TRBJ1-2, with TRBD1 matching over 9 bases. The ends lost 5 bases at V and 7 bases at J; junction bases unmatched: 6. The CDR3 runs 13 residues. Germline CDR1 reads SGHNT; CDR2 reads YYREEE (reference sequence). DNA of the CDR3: TGTGCCAGCAGTTTTGGACAGGGGAGTGGCTACACCTTC. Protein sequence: CASSFGQGSGYTF.